This T cell receptor beta chain was observed in a study of cytomegalovirus exposure and HLA in healthy donors. Study-wide results and caveats: Presence/absence analyses assumed roughly uniform sequencing depth across donors, which may not hold.

Healthy bone marrow donors supplied every sample. About this clone: Its antigen is as yet unknown.

PCR used 60 Vbeta primers and 13 Jbeta primers. Sequenced by immunoSEQ multiplex PCR; TCRdb stores in-frame clones only, minus some. The top ten clones hold around 3.4% of a sample with approximately 150,000 clones, around 75% of them seen once. Specimen: PBMCs. The source is a man aged 40-49 years in good health and CMV-seronegative.

The CDR3 loop is CASSQEGQFNEKLFF. The CDR3 DNA reads TGTGCCAGCAGCCAAGAGGGACAGTTTAATGAAAAACTGTTTTTT. The rearrangement links TRBV14 to TRBJ1-4, with 7 bases matching TRBD1. This CDR3 has 15 residues. Losses at the gene ends were 0 bases for V and 4 bases for J; bases not matched to a gene: 2. Germline assignment: CDR1 SGHDN and CDR2 FVKESK. Full variable domain (missing parts from reference TRBV14 and TRBJ1-4): EAGVTQFPSHSVIEKGQTVTLRCDPISGHDNLYWYRRVMGKEIKFLLHFVKESKQDESGMPNNRFLAERTGGTYSTLKVQPAELEDSGVYFCASSQEGQFNEKLFFGSGTQLSVL.